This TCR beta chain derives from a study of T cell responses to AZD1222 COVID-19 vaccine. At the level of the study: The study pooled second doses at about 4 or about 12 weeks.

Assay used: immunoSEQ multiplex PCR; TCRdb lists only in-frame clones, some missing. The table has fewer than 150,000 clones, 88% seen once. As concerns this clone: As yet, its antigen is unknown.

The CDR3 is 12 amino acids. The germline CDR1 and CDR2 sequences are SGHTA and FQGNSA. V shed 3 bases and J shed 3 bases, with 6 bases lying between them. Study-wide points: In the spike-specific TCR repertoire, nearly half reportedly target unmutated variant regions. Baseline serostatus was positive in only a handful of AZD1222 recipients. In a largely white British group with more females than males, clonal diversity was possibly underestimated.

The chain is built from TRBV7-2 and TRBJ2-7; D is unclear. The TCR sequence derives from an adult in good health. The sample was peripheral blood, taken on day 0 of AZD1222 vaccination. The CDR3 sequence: CASSFANYEQYF. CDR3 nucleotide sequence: TGTGCCAGCAGCTTCGCGAACTACGAGCAGTACTTC.